This TCR beta chain is from a study of identical twins. Study-level findings and limits: There is a chance that invariant MAIT and iNKT cells partially muddied zero-insertion analyses. Out-of-frame alpha sequences shared by twins showed excess low generation probability. Excess sharing by twins proved weaker in beta out-of-frame sequences.

TCRdb reprocessed the 5' RACE reads with MiXCR, giving one entry per CDR3 protein. Here the sample spans 210,000 or so distinct CDR3 sequences, around 6.8% being singletons. Donors uniformly comprised healthy Caucasians. This clonotype was recorded a few times. Its antigen is still unknown. The data also belong to a second study, concerning yellow fever vaccine responses in identical twins.

The sequence was obtained from a woman between 18 and 29 years old in good health. The sequencing sample was made of memory (CD45RO+) T cells sorted from blood.

The CDR3 region has the DNA TGTGCCAGCTGGGCCCGGACTAGCGGGGTTGATGAGCAGTTCTTC. It specifies CASWARTSGVDEQFF. The gene calls are TRBV6-1 and TRBJ2-1; 12 bases match TRBD2. V shed 8 bases and J 8 bases; nucleotides not matched to a gene: 10. The CDR3 is made up of 15 amino acids. Germline V CDR1 and CDR2: MNHNS, SASEGT.